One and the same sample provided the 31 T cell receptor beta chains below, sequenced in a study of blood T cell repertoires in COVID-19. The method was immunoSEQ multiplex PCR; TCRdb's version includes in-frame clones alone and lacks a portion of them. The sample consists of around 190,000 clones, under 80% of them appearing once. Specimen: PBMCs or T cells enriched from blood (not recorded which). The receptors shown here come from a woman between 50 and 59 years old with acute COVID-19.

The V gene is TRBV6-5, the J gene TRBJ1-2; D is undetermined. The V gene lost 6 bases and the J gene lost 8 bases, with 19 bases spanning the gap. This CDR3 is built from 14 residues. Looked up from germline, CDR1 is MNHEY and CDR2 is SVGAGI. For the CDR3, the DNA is TGTGCCAGCAGCCAAACGGAGGGAATACGGGGCTACACCTTC. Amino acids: CASSQTEGIRGYTF.

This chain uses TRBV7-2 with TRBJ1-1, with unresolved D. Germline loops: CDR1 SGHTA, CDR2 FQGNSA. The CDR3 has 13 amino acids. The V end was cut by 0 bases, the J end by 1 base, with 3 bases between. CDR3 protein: CASSLAGNTEAFF. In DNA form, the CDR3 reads TGTGCCAGCAGCTTAGCCGGGAACACTGAAGCTTTCTTT.

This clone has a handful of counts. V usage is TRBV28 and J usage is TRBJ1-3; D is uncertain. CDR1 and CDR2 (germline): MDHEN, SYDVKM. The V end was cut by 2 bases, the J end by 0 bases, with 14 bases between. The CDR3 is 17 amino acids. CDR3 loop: CASSLRPRGYSGNTIYF. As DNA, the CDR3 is TGTGCCAGCAGTTTACGACCCAGAGGGTACTCTGGAAACACCATATATTTT.

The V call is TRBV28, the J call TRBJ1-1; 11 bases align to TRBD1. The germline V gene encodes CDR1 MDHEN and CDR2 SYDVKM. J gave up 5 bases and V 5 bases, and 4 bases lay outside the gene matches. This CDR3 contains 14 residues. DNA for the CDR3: TGTGCCAGCAGTCCCGGGACAGGGGGGACTGAAGCTTTCTTT. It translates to CASSPGTGGTEAFF.

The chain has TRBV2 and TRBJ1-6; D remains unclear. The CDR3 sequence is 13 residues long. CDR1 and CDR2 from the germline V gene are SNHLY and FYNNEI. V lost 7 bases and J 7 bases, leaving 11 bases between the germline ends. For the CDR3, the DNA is TGTGCCAGCACCCCGGACTGGAATTCACCCCTCCACTTT. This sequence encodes CASTPDWNSPLHF.

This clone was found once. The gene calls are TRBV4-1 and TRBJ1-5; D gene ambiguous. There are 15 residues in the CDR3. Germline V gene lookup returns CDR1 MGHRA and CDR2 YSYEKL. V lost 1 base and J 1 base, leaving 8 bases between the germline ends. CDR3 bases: TGCGCCAGCAGCCAAGTGGGCCAGAGCAATCAGCCCCAGCATTTT. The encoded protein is CASSQVGQSNQPQHF.

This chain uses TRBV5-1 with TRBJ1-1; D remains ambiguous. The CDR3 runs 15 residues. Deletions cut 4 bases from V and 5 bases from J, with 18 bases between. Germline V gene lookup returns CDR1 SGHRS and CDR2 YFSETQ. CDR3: CASSPRTVGWTEAFF. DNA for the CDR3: TGCGCCAGCAGCCCAAGAACAGTTGGGTGGACTGAAGCTTTCTTT.

CDR3 sequence: CASRSLDDNYGYTF. In nucleotides, the CDR3 is TGTGCCAGCAGGTCTCTAGATGATAACTATGGCTACACCTTC. The chain has TRBV5-4 and TRBJ1-2; D gene unclear. CDR1 SGHNT and CDR2 YYREEE come from the germline V gene (reference sequence). V lost 5 bases and J 1 base, leaving 12 bases between the germline ends. CDR3 length: 14 residues. Supplemented by reference TRBV5-4 and TRBJ1-2, the full variable domain reads ETGVTQSPTHLIKTRGQQVTLRCSSQSGHNTVSWYQQALGQGPQFIFQYYREEENGRGNFPPRFSGLQFPNYSSELNVNALELDDSALYLCASRSLDDNYGYTFGSGTRLTVV.

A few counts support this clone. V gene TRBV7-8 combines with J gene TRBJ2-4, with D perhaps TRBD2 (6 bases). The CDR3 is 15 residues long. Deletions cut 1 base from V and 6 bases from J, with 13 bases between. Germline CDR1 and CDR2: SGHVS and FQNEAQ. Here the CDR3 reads CASSLGRREVNIQYF. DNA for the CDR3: TGTGCCAGCAGCTTAGGTCGGAGGGAGGTAAACATTCAGTACTTC.

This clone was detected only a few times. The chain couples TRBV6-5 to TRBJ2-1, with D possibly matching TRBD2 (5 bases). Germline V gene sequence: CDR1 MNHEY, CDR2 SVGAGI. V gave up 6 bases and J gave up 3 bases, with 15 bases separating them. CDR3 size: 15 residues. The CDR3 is CASRVPGNLYNEQFF. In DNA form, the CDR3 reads TGTGCCAGCAGGGTCCCGGGAAACCTCTACAATGAGCAGTTCTTC.

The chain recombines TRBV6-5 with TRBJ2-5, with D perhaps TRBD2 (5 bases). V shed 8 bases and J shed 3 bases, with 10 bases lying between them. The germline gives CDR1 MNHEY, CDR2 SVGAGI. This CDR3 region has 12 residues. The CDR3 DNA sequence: TGTGCCAGCTCTCCGAGGGAAGAGACCCAGTACTTC. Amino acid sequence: CASSPREETQYF.

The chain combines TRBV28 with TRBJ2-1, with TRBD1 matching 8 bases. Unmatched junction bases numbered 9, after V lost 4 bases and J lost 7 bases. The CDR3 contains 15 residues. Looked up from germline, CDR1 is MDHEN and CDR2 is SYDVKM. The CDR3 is CASSSRQGHRNEQFF. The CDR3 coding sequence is TGTGCCAGCAGTTCTCGACAGGGGCACAGGAATGAGCAGTTCTTC.

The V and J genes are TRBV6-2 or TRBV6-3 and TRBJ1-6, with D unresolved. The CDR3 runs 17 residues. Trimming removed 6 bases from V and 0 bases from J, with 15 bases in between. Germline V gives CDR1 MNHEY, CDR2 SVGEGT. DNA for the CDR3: TGTGCCAGCAGCCCTTTCGCTTCGAGCTCCTATAATTCACCCCTCCACTTT. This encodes CASSPFASSSYNSPLHF.

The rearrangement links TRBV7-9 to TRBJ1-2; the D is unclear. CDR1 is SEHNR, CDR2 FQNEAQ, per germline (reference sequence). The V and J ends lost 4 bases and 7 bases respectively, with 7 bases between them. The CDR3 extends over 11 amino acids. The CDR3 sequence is CASSYAVGYTF. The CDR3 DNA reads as TGTGCCAGCAGCTATGCGGTTGGCTACACCTTC.

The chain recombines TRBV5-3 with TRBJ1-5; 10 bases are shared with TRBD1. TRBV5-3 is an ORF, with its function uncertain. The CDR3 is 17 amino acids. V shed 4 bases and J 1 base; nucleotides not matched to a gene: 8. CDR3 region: CARSHRDRGGSNQPQHF. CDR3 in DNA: TGTGCCAGAAGCCATAGGGACAGGGGAGGGAGCAATCAGCCCCAGCATTTT.

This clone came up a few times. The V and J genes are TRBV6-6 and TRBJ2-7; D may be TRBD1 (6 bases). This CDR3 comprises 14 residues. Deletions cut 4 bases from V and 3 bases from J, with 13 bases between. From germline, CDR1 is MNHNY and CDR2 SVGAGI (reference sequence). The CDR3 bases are TGTGCCAGCAGTTCACAAGCAGGGGACTACGAGCAGTACGTC. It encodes CASSSQAGDYEQYV.

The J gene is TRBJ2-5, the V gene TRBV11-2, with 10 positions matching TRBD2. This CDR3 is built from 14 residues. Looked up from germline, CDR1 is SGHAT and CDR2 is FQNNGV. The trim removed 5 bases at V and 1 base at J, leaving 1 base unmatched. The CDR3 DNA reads TGTGCCAGCAGCCCTAGCGGGGGCCAAGAGACCCAGTACTTC. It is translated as CASSPSGGQETQYF. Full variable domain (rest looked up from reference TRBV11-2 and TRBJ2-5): EAGVAQSPRYKIIEKRQSVAFWCNPISGHATLYWYQQILGQGPKLLIQFQNNGVVDDSQLPKDRFSAERLKGVDSTLKIQPAKLEDSAVYLCASSPSGGQETQYFGPGTRLLVL.

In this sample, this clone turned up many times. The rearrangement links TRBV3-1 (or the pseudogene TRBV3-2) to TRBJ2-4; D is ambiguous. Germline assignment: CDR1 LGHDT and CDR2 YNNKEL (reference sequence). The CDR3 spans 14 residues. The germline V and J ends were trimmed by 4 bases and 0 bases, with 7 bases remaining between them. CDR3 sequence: CASSLQIAKNIQYF. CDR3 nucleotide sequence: TGTGCCAGCAGCCTACAGATAGCCAAAAACATTCAGTACTTC.

The CDR3 DNA reads as TGTGCCAGCAGTCTTTTCGGGAACACTGAAGCTTTCTTT. It is translated as CASSLFGNTEAFF. V usage is TRBV6-5 and J usage is TRBJ1-1; no reliable D call. From germline, CDR1 is MNHEY and CDR2 SVGAGI. This CDR3 spans 13 amino acids. Trimming took off 5 bases at V and 1 base at J, with 8 bases between the two ends.

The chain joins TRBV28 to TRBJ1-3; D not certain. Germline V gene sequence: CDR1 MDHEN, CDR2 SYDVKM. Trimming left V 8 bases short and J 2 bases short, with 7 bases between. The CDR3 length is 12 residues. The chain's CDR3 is CASVRAGNTIYF. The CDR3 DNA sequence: TGTGCCAGCGTTCGAGCTGGAAACACCATATATTTT.

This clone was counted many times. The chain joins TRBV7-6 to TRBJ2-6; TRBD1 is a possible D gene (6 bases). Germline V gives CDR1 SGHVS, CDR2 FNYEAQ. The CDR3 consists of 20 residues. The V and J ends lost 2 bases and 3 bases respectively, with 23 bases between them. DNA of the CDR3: TGTGCCAGCAGCTTATTCCTTCAGGGGCAGGGGCAAAGTGGGGCCAACGTCCTGACTTTC. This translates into CASSLFLQGQGQSGANVLTF.

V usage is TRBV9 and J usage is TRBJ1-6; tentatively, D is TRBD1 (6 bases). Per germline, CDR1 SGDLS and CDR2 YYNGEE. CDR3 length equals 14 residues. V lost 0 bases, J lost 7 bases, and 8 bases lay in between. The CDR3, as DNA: TGTGCCAGCAGCGTAGAGGGGGTAAATTCACCCCTCCACTTT. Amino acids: CASSVEGVNSPLHF.

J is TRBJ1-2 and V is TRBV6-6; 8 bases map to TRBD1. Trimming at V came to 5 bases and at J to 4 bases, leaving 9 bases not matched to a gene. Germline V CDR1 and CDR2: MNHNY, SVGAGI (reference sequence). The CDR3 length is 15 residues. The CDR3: CASSRYGQGGYGYTF. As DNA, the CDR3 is TGTGCCAGCAGTCGATATGGACAGGGTGGCTATGGCTACACCTTC.

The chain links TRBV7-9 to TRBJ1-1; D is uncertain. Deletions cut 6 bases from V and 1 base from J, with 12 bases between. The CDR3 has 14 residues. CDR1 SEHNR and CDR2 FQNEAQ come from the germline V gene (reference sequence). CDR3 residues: CASSYGSRNTEAFF. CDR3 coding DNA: TGTGCCAGCAGTTACGGTAGTAGGAACACTGAAGCTTTCTTT.

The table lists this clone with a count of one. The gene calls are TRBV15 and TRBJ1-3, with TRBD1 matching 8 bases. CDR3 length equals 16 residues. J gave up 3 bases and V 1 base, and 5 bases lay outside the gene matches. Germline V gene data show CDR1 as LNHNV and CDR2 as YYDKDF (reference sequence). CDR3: CATSRGTGLDGNTIYF. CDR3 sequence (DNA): TGTGCCACCAGCAGAGGGACAGGGCTCGATGGAAACACCATATATTTT.

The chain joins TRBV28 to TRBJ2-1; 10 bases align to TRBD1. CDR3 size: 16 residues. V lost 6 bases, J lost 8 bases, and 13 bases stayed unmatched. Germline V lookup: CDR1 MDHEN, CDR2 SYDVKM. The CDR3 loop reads CASRKGTGEGTYEQFF. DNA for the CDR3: TGTGCCAGCAGAAAGGGGACAGGGGAAGGGACCTATGAGCAGTTCTTC.

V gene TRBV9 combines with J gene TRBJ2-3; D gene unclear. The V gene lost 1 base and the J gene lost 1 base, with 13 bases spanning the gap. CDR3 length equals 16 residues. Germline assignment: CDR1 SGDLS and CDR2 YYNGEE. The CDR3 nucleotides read TGTGCCAGCAGCGTACAAGCGTCCGACGGCACAGATACGCAGTATTTT. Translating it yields CASSVQASDGTDTQYF.

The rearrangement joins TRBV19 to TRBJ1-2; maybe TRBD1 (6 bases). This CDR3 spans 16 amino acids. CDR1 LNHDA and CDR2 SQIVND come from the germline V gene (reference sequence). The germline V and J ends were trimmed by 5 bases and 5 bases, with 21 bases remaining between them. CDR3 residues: CASSFRTELNYYGYTF. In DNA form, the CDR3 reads TGTGCCAGTAGTTTCCGGACAGAATTAAATTATTATGGCTACACCTTC.

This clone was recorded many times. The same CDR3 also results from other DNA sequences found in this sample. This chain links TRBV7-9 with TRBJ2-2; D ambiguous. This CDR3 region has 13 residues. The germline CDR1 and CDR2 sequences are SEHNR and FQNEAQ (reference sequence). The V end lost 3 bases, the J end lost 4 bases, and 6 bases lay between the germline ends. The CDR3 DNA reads TGTGCCAGCAGCTTGTGGAGCACCGGGGAGCTGTTTTTT. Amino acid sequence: CASSLWSTGELFF.

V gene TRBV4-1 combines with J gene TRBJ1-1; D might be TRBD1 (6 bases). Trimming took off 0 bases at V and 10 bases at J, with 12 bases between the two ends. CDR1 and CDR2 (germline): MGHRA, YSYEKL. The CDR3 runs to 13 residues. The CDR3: CASSQENRERAFF. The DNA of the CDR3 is TGCGCCAGCAGCCAAGAAAACAGGGAGCGAGCTTTCTTT.

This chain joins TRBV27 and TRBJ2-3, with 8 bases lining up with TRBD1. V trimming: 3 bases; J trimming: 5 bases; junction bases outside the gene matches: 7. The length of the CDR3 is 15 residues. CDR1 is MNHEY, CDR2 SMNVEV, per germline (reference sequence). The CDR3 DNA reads TGTGCCAGCAGTTTCCGGACAGGGTATGAAGATACGCAGTATTTT. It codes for CASSFRTGYEDTQYF.